Listed below are T cell receptor beta chains from one sample, sequenced in a study of shared clonotypes between healthy human individuals. TCRdb's copy holds only in-frame clones and misses some; the assay was immunoSEQ multiplex PCR. The table lists more than 2,000,000 clones, over 85% of them singletons. Material for sequencing was naive CD4+ T cells from PBMCs. The source of these receptors is a man between 18 and 35 years old in good health. Some clones in this sample may be carry-over from other donors' samples. Both conserved end residues are part of each CDR3. Fields, in order: clone size, D gene, V gene, J gene, CDR3 protein, CDR3 DNA. A D gene is named only where the DNA matches it firmly. Only part of the rows carry a size: once, few, many, or a class if the clone is expanded.

NA	NA	TRBV29-1	TRBJ1-1	CSVEDWGSTTEAFF	TGCAGCGTTGAAGATTGGGGGAGTACCACTGAAGCTTTCTTT
NA	NA	TRBV15	TRBJ1-3	CATSSWSSGNTIYF	TGTGCCACCAGCAGCTGGAGCTCTGGAAACACCATATATTTT
NA	NA	TRBV29-1	TRBJ1-2	CSVEAGPYNLYGYTF	TGCAGCGTTGAGGCAGGACCCTACAACCTATATGGCTACACCTTC
once	TRBD1	TRBV5-1	TRBJ2-2	CASSPGGRGELFF	TGCGCCAGCAGTCCAGGGGGCCGCGGGGAGCTGTTTTTT
NA	TRBD2	TRBV29-1	TRBJ2-1	CSVRFLREGGSYNEQFF	TGCAGCGTTAGATTTCTGCGGGAGGGAGGCTCCTACAATGAGCAGTTCTTC
once	NA	TRBV29-1	TRBJ1-1	CSVEDIYDTEAFF	TGCAGCGTCGAAGACATTTACGACACTGAAGCTTTCTTT
NA	NA	TRBV7-3	TRBJ1-1	CASSLTVHTEAFF	TGTGCCAGCAGCTTAACGGTACACACTGAAGCTTTCTTT
NA	TRBD1	TRBV10-3	TRBJ2-7	CAIRQGGYEQYF	TGTGCCATCCGACAGGGGGGATACGAGCAGTACTTC
few	NA	TRBV25-1	TRBJ2-7	CASSGGTGREQYF	TGTGCCAGCAGCGGGGGGACAGGTCGCGAGCAGTACTTC
NA	NA	TRBV4-3	TRBJ1-1	CASSSKGGRAFF	TGCGCCAGCAGCTCTAAGGGAGGGCGAGCTTTCTTT
NA	TRBD1	TRBV19	TRBJ2-1	CASSIRDRLNEQFF	TGTGCCAGTAGTATAAGGGACAGATTAAATGAGCAGTTCTTC
NA	NA	TRBV11-1	TRBJ2-3	CASSREGASSDTQYF	TGTGCCAGCAGCCGGGAGGGGGCTTCGTCAGATACGCAGTATTTT
NA	NA	TRBV5-6	TRBJ1-4	CASSLGWGQDEKLFF	TGTGCCAGCAGCTTGGGGTGGGGTCAGGATGAAAAACTGTTTTTT
NA	NA	TRBV15	TRBJ1-2	CATSRGEGYGYTF	TGTGCCACCAGCAGGGGCGAAGGGTATGGCTACACCTTC
NA	NA	TRBV29-1	TRBJ1-1	CSVSGGWSEAFF	TGCAGCGTCAGCGGGGGCTGGTCTGAAGCTTTCTTT
NA	TRBD1	TRBV5-6	TRBJ2-2	CASSWRQGMANTGELFF	TGTGCCAGCAGCTGGCGACAGGGGATGGCGAACACCGGGGAGCTGTTTTTT
NA	NA	TRBV6-5	TRBJ2-5	CASSYGRETQYF	TGTGCCAGCAGTTACGGCCGGGAGACCCAGTACTTC
NA	TRBD2	TRBV7-6	TRBJ2-7	CASSPQPWREATYEQYF	TGTGCCAGCAGCCCACAACCCTGGCGGGAGGCAACCTACGAGCAGTACTTC
NA	NA	TRBV6-5	TRBJ1-6	CASSYSRGDSPLHF	TGTGCCAGCAGTTACTCAAGGGGGGATTCACCCCTCCACTTT
NA	NA	TRBV6-5	TRBJ1-2	CASSYSKRRGWDGYTF	TGTGCCAGCAGTTACTCGAAAAGAAGGGGGTGGGATGGCTACACCTTC
NA	NA	TRBV6-6	TRBJ2-3	CASSYSKVARDTQYF	TGTGCCAGCAGTTACTCGAAGGTAGCGAGAGATACGCAGTATTTT
NA	NA	TRBV18	TRBJ1-1	CASSLLGAGGTEAFF	TGTGCCAGCTCCCTCCTAGGCGCGGGTGGCACTGAAGCTTTCTTT
NA	NA	TRBV12-1	TRBJ2-5	CASSSGQGESETQYF	TGTGCCAGCAGCTCAGGACAGGGGGAGAGCGAGACCCAGTACTTC
NA	TRBD1	TRBV4-3	TRBJ2-5	CASSHRQGGETQYF	TGCGCCAGCAGCCATCGACAGGGTGGCGAGACCCAGTACTTC
NA	NA	TRBV28	TRBJ1-5	CASRPGLFEPQHF	TGTGCCAGCAGACCAGGACTCTTCGAGCCCCAGCATTTT
NA	TRBD1	TRBV4-1	TRBJ2-7	CASSQSGTGVGEQYF	TGCGCCAGCAGCCAATCCGGGACAGGGGTCGGGGAGCAGTACTTC
NA	TRBD1	TRBV9	TRBJ1-5	CASSGQGRDQPQHF	TGTGCCAGCAGCGGACAGGGGCGCGATCAGCCCCAGCATTTT
NA	NA	TRBV9	TRBJ1-5	CASSVRDSNQPQHF	TGTGCCAGCAGCGTAAGAGATAGCAATCAGCCCCAGCATTTT
NA	NA	TRBV28	TRBJ1-2	CASSRPSSGNEGYTF	TGTGCCAGCAGTCGCCCATCCTCCGGAAACGAAGGCTACACCTTC
once	NA	TRBV28	TRBJ2-7	CASSPSLAYEQYF	TGTGCCAGCAGCCCTTCCTTGGCCTACGAGCAGTACTTC
NA	NA	TRBV30	TRBJ1-1	CAWRLPWRQAGNTEAFF	TGTGCCTGGCGGTTACCTTGGCGACAGGCAGGGAACACTGAAGCTTTCTTT
NA	NA	TRBV28	TRBJ1-2	CASSLFGWRGSGYTF	TGTGCCAGCAGTTTATTCGGGTGGAGGGGTTCTGGCTACACCTTC
NA	NA	TRBV10-3	TRBJ2-1	CAIRGPFPDEQFF	TGTGCCATCAGAGGACCGTTTCCCGATGAGCAGTTCTTC
NA	NA	TRBV9	TRBJ1-5	CAFRGGGRQPQHF	TGTGCCTTTAGAGGGGGGGGCAGGCAGCCCCAGCATTTT
NA	NA	TRBV5-1	TRBJ1-2	CASSSDSNYGYTF	TGCGCCAGCAGCTCCGACAGCAACTATGGCTACACCTTC
NA	TRBD2	TRBV28	TRBJ2-5	CASSSRREGETQYF	TGTGCCAGCAGTTCACGACGGGAGGGAGAGACCCAGTACTTC
NA	NA	TRBV29-1	TRBJ1-1	CSVAFAGGHTEAFF	TGCAGCGTTGCGTTTGCCGGCGGACACACTGAAGCTTTCTTT
NA	NA	TRBV19	TRBJ2-3	CASEQQGTDTQYF	TGTGCCAGCGAACAGCAGGGCACAGATACGCAGTATTTT
NA	TRBD2	TRBV5-1	TRBJ2-3	CASSIPLAGVSDTQYF	TGCGCCAGCAGCATTCCACTAGCGGGAGTTTCAGATACGCAGTATTTT
NA	TRBD1	TRBV7-2	TRBJ2-5	CASSRGTGAWETQYF	TGTGCCAGCAGCCGGGGGACAGGGGCCTGGGAGACCCAGTACTTC
NA	NA	TRBV7-3	TRBJ1-2	CASSLGPYGYTF	TGTGCCAGCAGCTTAGGGCCTTATGGCTACACCTTC
NA	TRBD1	TRBV28	TRBJ1-2	CASSTPGTGVLGYTF	TGTGCCAGCAGTACCCCCGGGACAGGGGTATTGGGCTACACCTTC